This T cell receptor (beta chain) emerged from a study of blood T cell repertoires in COVID-19 (dated by TCRdb to 2018 to 2020). Regarding the research as a whole: Samples from collaborators originated in the United States, Italy and Spain and spanned both the acute and convalescent phases of COVID-19. The repertoires were made available in a free public database intended to serve as a resource for research on the immune response to SARS-CoV-2. Subjects who had been exposed to COVID-19, were actively infected with it, or had recovered from it provided the deeply sampled blood TCRbeta repertoires that made up the dataset. The samples were drawn from two sources: the first 160 participants of the ongoing ImmuneRACE study, and fewer than 1,500 subjects contributed by 6 global collaborators. HLA class I and class II types, where available, came from metadata supplied by the sample provider rather than from assay-based typing. The prospective study material was composed of cDNA or gDNA derived from T cells, B-cell-depleted T cells, or PBMCs. Sample metadata almost always included a de-identified subject ID, COVID-19 status, age in years and sex. Overall study results and their limits: The amount of clinical and demographic metadata varied by source and participant and was provided uncurated.

Whole blood was collected in K2EDTA tubes by collaborating institutions according to the institutions' own protocols. For TCRbeta analysis, collaborator samples were shipped as frozen whole blood, as isolated PBMCs, or as DNA extracted from either sample type. From a lookup of the germline V gene, CDR1 and CDR2 are SGHNT and YENEEA. V and J are truncated by 0 bases and 1 base respectively, leaving an intervening sequence of 8 bases. Including the terminal cysteine and phenylalanine, the CDR3 comprises 15 residues. Here the CDR3 DNA is all that survives: 45 bases in frame from base 1. A word on this clone: Its antigen is still unknown. No quality values exist for individual bases; no much larger clone is one base distant.

TCRbeta CDR3 regions were amplified from genomic DNA by means of the immunoSEQ Assay, a bias-controlled multiplex PCR. Per the original workflow: The number of nucleated cells in each sample was estimated by amplification of reference gene primers within the assay. To quantify the absolute abundance of each unique TCRbeta CDR3 rearrangement, sequence reads were collapsed and filtered. For each sample, productive Simpson clonality was calculated by taking the square root of Simpson's diversity index across productive rearrangements. TCRdb mirrors the immuneACCESS table, restricted to in-frame sequences. Some clones are absent from its copies; in checked studies, under half trace to an unresolved V gene, and the reason for the others is unknown. That table supplies the V and J calls and clone size; D and trimming were determined from the DNA. The sample profile shows under 300,000 clones; approximately 82% of them were found once. The ten top clones hold approximately 3.2% of the sample.

This TCR came from a woman aged 18-30 years with acute or convalescent COVID-19. The sequence links TRBV11-3 to TRBJ2-3; TRBD1 is perhaps the D gene, given 6 matching bases. Input material: peripheral blood. The CDR3 reads CASSLDPGGTDTQYF. Read as DNA, the sequence is TGTGCCAGCAGCTTAGATCCAGGGGGCACAGATACGCAGTATTTT.